This TCR beta chain derives from a study of T cell responses to AZD1222 COVID-19 vaccine. Findings and limits, study-wide: White British donors predominated, females outnumbered males, and clonal diversity was possibly underestimated. CD4 TCRs covered the whole spike, strongest at regions 160-218 and 743-854. Spike-specific TCR breadth and depth rose after two AZD1222 doses.

Clones were read by immunoSEQ multiplex PCR, and TCRdb kept only the in-frame ones, dropping some. The sample shows under 200,000 clones, around 89% of them seen only once. About this clone: Antigen unknown.

Germline CDR1 reads MNHNY; CDR2 reads SVGAGI (reference sequence). V was clipped by 7 bases and J by 10 bases; unmatched bases: 12. The CDR3 is made up of 16 amino acids. Second-dose timings of about 4 or about 12 weeks were pooled. This sequence joins TRBV6-6 and TRBJ1-6; 11 positions match TRBD1. The sequenced sample was peripheral blood, obtained 28 days after the second AZD1222 dose. The receptor's source is an adult who received the AZD1222 COVID-19 vaccine. The CDR3: CASTRDGTGGWSPLHF. The CDR3 nucleotides are TGTGCCAGCACCAGAGACGGGACAGGGGGATGGTCACCCCTCCACTTT.